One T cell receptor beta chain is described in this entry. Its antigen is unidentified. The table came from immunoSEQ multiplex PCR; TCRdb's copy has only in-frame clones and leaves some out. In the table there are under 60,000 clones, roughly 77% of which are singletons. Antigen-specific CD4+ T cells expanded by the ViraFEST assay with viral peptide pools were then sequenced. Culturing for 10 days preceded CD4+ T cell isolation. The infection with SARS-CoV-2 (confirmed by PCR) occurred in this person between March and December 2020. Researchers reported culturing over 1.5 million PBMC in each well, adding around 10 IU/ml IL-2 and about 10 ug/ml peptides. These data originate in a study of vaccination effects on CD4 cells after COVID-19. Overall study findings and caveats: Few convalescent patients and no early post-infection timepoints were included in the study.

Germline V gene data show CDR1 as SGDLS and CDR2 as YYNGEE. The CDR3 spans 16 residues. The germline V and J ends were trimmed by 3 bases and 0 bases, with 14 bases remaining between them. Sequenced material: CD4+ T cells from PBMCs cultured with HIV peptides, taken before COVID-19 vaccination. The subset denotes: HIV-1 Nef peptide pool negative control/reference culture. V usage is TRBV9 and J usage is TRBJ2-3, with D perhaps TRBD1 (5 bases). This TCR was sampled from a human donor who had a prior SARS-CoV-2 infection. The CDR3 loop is CASSGRQITSTDTQYF. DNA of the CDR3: TGTGCCAGCAGCGGACGACAGATAACTAGCACAGATACGCAGTATTTT.